This passage covers 8 T cell receptor beta chains from one sample sequenced in a study of blood T cell repertoires in COVID-19. Generated by immunoSEQ multiplex PCR, the TCRdb table keeps only in-frame clones and is missing some. Among some 280,000 clones, approximately 90% were seen once, and the ten largest hold around 13%. The specimen was peripheral blood. Every receptor here comes from an older woman with acute or convalescent COVID-19.

The rearrangement links TRBV14 to TRBJ1-6; weak D call: TRBD1 (5 bases). Between the trimmed V and J ends, which lost 1 base and 9 bases, there was a span of 13 bases. Germline CDR1 SGHDN, CDR2 FVKESK. The CDR3 has 15 amino acids. This chain's CDR3 is CASSQGWGTSSPLHF. CDR3 nucleotide sequence: TGTGCCAGCAGCCAAGGGTGGGGGACTAGTTCACCCCTCCACTTT.

The V gene is TRBV11-3, the J gene TRBJ2-6; D remains unclear. This CDR3 is 14 amino acids long. In germline, CDR1 is SGHNT, CDR2 YENEEA. The V gene lost 4 bases and the J gene lost 3 bases, with 7 bases spanning the gap. In nucleotides, the CDR3 is TGTGCCAGCAGCTCCCGCAGTGGGGCCAACGTCCTGACTTTC. This encodes CASSSRSGANVLTF.

This clone was observed once. The chain is built from TRBV6-6 and TRBJ1-5; D gene ambiguous. Looked up from germline, CDR1 is MNHNY and CDR2 is SVGAGI (reference sequence). V was pared by 6 bases and J by 6 bases, with 21 bases between. The CDR3 runs to 16 residues. As DNA, the CDR3 is TGTGCCAGCAGCCGATCAGGCACCCCGGGAAGTCAGCCCCAGCATTTT. This encodes CASSRSGTPGSQPQHF.

The chain uses TRBV9 and TRBJ2-3; perhaps TRBD2 as D (6 bases). Germline CDR1 reads SGDLS; CDR2 reads YYNGEE. Trimming removed 0 bases at V and 4 bases at J, with 18 bases between. This CDR3 comprises 17 residues. The CDR3 here is CASSVAPLGGAADTQYF. CDR3 DNA sequence: TGTGCCAGCAGCGTAGCCCCGCTCGGCGGGGCCGCAGATACGCAGTATTTT.

The chain combines TRBV7-2 with TRBJ2-2; 10 bases fit TRBD1. This CDR3 comprises 15 residues. J lost 9 bases, V lost 6 bases, and 10 bases had no gene match. CDR1 is SGHTA and CDR2 is FQGNSA in the germline V gene. Written as DNA, the CDR3 is TGTGCCAGCAGGCTGGCCCGACAGGGGGCTAGGGAGCTGTTTTTT. It codes for CASRLARQGARELFF. The full variable domain, its missing parts supplied by reference TRBV7-2 and TRBJ2-2, is GAGVSQSPSNKVTEKGKDVELRCDPISGHTALYWYRQSLGQGLEFLIYFQGNSAPDKSGLPSDRFSAERTGGSVSTLTIQRTQQEDSAVYLCASRLARQGARELFFGEGSRLTVL.

This clone has more than one count but fewer than ten. The chain combines TRBV2 with TRBJ1-5, with D perhaps matching TRBD1 (5 bases). Germline loops: CDR1 SNHLY, CDR2 FYNNEI. The CDR3 runs to 13 residues. Trimming pared 5 bases from V and 4 bases from J, leaving 9 bases between. For the CDR3, the DNA is TGTGCCAGCAGTCCTGACAGAAATCAGCCCCAGCATTTT. Protein: CASSPDRNQPQHF.

The V and J genes are TRBV6-6 and TRBJ1-6, with D uncertain. The CDR3 runs 14 residues. Deletions cut 2 bases from V and 6 bases from J, with 8 bases between. CDR1 and CDR2 (germline): MNHNY, SVGAGI (reference sequence). CDR3 DNA: TGTGCCAGCAGTTACGGGCAGAGTAATTCACCCCTCCACTTT. Translating gives CASSYGQSNSPLHF.

This chain links TRBV10-1 with TRBJ1-1; D is unresolved. This CDR3 is 13 amino acids long. The V end lost 2 bases, the J end lost 11 bases, and 15 bases lay between the germline ends. The germline V gene encodes CDR1 WNHNN and CDR2 SYGVQD (reference sequence). The chain's CDR3 is CASSEHPDILAFF. The CDR3, as DNA: TGCGCCAGCAGTGAGCATCCCGACATTCTTGCTTTCTTT.